The following is a T cell receptor (beta chain) sequence with its context. Antigen: not known. The record originates from a study of cytomegalovirus exposure and HLA in healthy donors. The study's findings and limits: One later analysis reportedly identified an Asian-associated ancestry cluster that showed fewer N-insertions than the roughly 600-donor mean.

The PCR was carried out with 60 Vbeta primers and 13 Jbeta primers. Profiling relied on immunoSEQ multiplex PCR, and the TCRdb table lists in-frame clones only, not all of them. Of around 67,000 clones listed, 65% to 70% were seen once; the top ten hold around 1.9%. Each donor's status was that of a healthy bone marrow donor. Sequenced material: PBMCs. The source of this sequence is a woman in her twenties or thirties in good health and CMV-seronegative.

In DNA, the CDR3 is TGTGCCAGCAGCCCCACAAGGGGTTCTTACTACGAGCAGTACTTC. It translates to CASSPTRGSYYEQYF. The chain links TRBV4-2 to TRBJ2-7; weak D call: TRBD1 (5 bases). The germline V gene encodes CDR1 LGHNA and CDR2 YNFKEQ. The CDR3 is 15 residues long. V lost 4 bases to trimming and J lost 3 bases, with 16 bases between them.